Each of the 7 T cell receptor beta chains below was sequenced from the same sample in a study of human T cells and chemical hapten exposure. MiXCR was run by TCRdb on the RACE reads, yielding one entry per CDR3 protein. The data show roughly 110,000 distinct CDR3 sequences, 12% seen once. The time point denotes: pre-sensitization, week 0. As to treatment: therapeutic diphenylcyclopropenone sensitization with weekly scalp DPC. Sequencing was performed on whole blood, taken in connection with sensitization to the hapten diphenylcyclopropenone (DPC). The source of these receptors is a woman aged 45-60 years with alopecia areata. Some clones in this sample may be carry-over from other donors' samples.

This clonotype occurred many times. V usage is TRBV28 and J usage is TRBJ2-7; D possibly matches TRBD1 or TRBD2 (5 bases each). Germline CDR1 MDHEN, CDR2 SYDVKM. This CDR3 has 15 residues. With 5 bases removed from V and 3 bases from J, the gap between germline ends came to 17 bases. In DNA form, the CDR3 reads TGTGCCAGCAGTGAGACCGGGACGGCAGACTACGAGCAGTACTTC. It is translated as CASSETGTADYEQYF.

Concerning this clonotype: Possible read error: a much larger clone is one base away. The gene calls are TRBV28 and TRBJ1-1; D is undetermined. There are 11 residues in the CDR3. Germline V gives CDR1 MDHEN, CDR2 SYDVKM. V was pared by 7 bases and J by 0 bases, with 3 bases between. CDR3: CASILNTEAFF. The CDR3 nucleotides are TGTGCCAGCATCCTGAACACTGAAGCTTTCTTT.

This clonotype showed up just a few times. The chain is built from TRBV10-2 and TRBJ1-4; 10 nucleotides align to TRBD1. Trimming at V came to 6 bases and at J to 8 bases, leaving 9 bases not matched to a gene. Per the germline V gene, CDR1 is WSHSY and CDR2 is SAAADI. The CDR3 runs 15 residues. The CDR3 region is CASRRATGGGEKLFF. CDR3 DNA sequence: TGCGCCAGCAGACGCGCGACAGGGGGCGGGGAAAAACTGTTTTTT.

This chain joins TRBV20-1 and TRBJ2-1, with 9 bases fitting TRBD1. Trimming took 0 bases from V and 11 from J; bases not matched to a gene: 11. The CDR3 totals 15 residues. Germline V lookup: CDR1 DFQATT, CDR2 SNEGSKA (reference sequence). This CDR3 is CSARDSGTGYLQQFF. The CDR3 DNA is TGCAGTGCTAGAGATTCCGGGACAGGGTATCTCCAGCAGTTCTTC.

This clonotype came up a few times. The rearrangement uses TRBV2 and TRBJ2-7; TRBD1 is a possible D gene (6 bases). CDR1 SNHLY and CDR2 FYNNEI come from the germline V gene. V gave up 6 bases and J gave up 2 bases, with 17 bases separating them. The CDR3 totals 15 residues. CDR3 bases: TGTGCCAGCAGGGGGGCTTCGAGCGGCCCCTACGAGCAGTACTTC. It specifies CASRGASSGPYEQYF.

This clonotype was seen a handful of times. This sequence joins TRBV5-1 and TRBJ2-3, with 7 bases that match TRBD2. From germline, CDR1 is SGHRS and CDR2 YFSETQ. The CDR3 contains 16 residues. The V gene end was trimmed by 2 bases and the J gene end by 2 bases; junction bases not matched to a gene: 8. The CDR3 sequence: CASSLEGTTFTDTQYF. The CDR3 nucleotides read TGCGCCAGCAGCTTAGAAGGGACTACTTTCACAGATACGCAGTATTTT.

This clonotype has ten or more counts. The V gene is TRBV29-1, the J gene TRBJ1-2, with 7 bases that match TRBD1. This CDR3 is built from 11 residues. V was pared by 7 bases and J by 6 bases, with 5 bases of the junction left unmatched. The germline gives CDR1 SQVTM, CDR2 ANQGSEA. The CDR3 coding sequence is TGCAGCGCCGGCACAGGGGATGGCTACACCTTC. Protein sequence: CSAGTGDGYTF.